This T cell receptor (beta chain) derives from a study of blood T cell repertoires in COVID-19. The wider study: Both acute and convalescent COVID-19 samples were obtained from the United States, Italy and Spain. T cells, B-cell-depleted T cells, or PBMCs supplied cDNA or gDNA.

Seattle patients were enrolled during active infection and followed longitudinally. In the source study's methods: Amplification of reference gene primers provided the estimated nucleated cell counts. Libraries were prepared by immunoSEQ multiplex PCR; TCRdb keeps only in-frame clonotypes and omits some of them. That table gives V, J and clone size, and the DNA gave D and trimming. The data hold 250,000 to 400,000 clones, with 88% observed a single time. V shed 3 bases and J shed 5 bases, with 8 bases lying between them. Looked up from germline, CDR1 is SGDLS and CDR2 is YYNGEE. This CDR3 has 13 residues.

Sequenced material: peripheral blood. The chain has TRBV9 and TRBJ2-2; D uncertain. The receptor was isolated from a woman between 25 and 40 years old with COVID-19, enrolled during active disease. The CDR3: CASSALITGELFF. For the CDR3, the DNA is TGTGCCAGCAGCGCACTTATAACCGGGGAGCTGTTTTTT.